The sample holds a few counts of the clone carrying this T cell receptor beta chain. What it binds is not known. This sample was taken from a study of T cell repertoires in cytomegalovirus infection. Overall study context: Alongside well-studied HLA-B-restricted CMV epitopes, recently identified HLA-C-restricted CMV epitopes were also used. A matching HLA type, together with CMV infection, was signaled by public TCR beta signatures.

TCRdb analysed the reads with MiXCR anew, one entry per CDR3 protein. The table has 80,000 to 95,000 distinct CDR3 sequences, 25% to 30% seen once; the top ten hold roughly 71%. The specimen was CD8+ T cells from cultured PBMCs, collected from culture after CMV antigen stimulation. This clonotype was sampled from a human donor in good health (CMV status not recorded). Some clones in this sample may be carry-over from other donors' samples.

CDR3: CASSSSDRGTEAFF. Written as DNA, the CDR3 is TGTGCCAGCAGCTCCTCGGACAGGGGGACTGAAGCTTTCTTT. J is TRBJ1-1 and V is TRBV13; 10 bases agree with TRBD1. The CDR3 loop spans 14 amino acids. Unmatched junction bases numbered 4, after V lost 4 bases and J lost 5 bases. Germline V CDR1 and CDR2: PRHDT, FYEKMQ (reference sequence). The full variable domain, its missing parts supplied by reference TRBV13 and TRBJ1-1, is AAGVIQSPRHLIKEKRETATLKCYPIPRHDTVYWYQQGPGQDPQFLISFYEKMQSDKGSIPDRFSAQQFSDYHSELNMSSLELGDSALYFCASSSSDRGTEAFFGQGTRLTVV.